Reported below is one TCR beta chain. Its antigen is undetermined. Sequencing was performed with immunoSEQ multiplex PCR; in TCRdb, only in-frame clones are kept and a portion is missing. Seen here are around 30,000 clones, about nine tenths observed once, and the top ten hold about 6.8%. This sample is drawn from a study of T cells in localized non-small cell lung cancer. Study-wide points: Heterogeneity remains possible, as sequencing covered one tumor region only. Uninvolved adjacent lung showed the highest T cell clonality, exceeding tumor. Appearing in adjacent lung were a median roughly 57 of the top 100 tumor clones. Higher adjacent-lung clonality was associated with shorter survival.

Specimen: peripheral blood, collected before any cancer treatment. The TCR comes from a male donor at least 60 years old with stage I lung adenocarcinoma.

The CDR3 region is CASSWMSNQPQHF. The CDR3 bases are TGTGCCAGCAGCTGGATGAGCAATCAGCCCCAGCATTTT. J is TRBJ1-5 and V is TRBV11-2, with D unclear. V was clipped by 4 bases and J by 1 base, with 5 bases between them. Germline CDR1 is SGHAT and CDR2 is FQNNGV. The CDR3 totals 13 residues.